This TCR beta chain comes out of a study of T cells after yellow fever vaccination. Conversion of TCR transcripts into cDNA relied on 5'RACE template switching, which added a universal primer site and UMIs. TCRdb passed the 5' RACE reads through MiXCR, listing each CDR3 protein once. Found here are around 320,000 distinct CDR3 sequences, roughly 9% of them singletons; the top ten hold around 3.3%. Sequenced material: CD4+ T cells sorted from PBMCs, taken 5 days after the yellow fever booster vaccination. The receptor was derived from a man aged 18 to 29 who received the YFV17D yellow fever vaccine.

CDR3 protein: CASSSRTGIPFNEQFF. In DNA form, the CDR3 reads TGTGCCAGCAGCTCCCGGACGGGAATCCCCTTCAATGAGCAGTTCTTC. The chain combines TRBV7-2 with TRBJ2-1; the D gene is possibly TRBD2 (5 bases). The V and J ends lost 4 bases and 6 bases respectively, with 19 bases between them. CDR1 and CDR2 from the germline V gene are SGHTA and FQGNSA. The CDR3 covers 16 residues.